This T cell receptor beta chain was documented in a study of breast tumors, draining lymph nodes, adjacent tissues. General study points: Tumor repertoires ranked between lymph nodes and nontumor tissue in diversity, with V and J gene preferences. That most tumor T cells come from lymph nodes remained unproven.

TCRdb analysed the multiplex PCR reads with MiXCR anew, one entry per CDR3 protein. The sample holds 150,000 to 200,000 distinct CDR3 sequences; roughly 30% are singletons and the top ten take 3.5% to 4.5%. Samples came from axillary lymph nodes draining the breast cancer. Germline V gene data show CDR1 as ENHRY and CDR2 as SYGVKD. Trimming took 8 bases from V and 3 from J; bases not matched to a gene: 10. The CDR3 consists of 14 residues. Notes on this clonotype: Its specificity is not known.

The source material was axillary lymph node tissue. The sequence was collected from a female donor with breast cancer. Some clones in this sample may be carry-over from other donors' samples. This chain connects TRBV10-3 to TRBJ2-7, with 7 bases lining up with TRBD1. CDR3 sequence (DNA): TGTGCCATCCGCGACGGGACAGAAAACTACGAGCAGTACTTC. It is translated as CAIRDGTENYEQYF.